This is a list of T cell receptor beta chains from one sample in a study of blood T cell repertoires in COVID-19. Generated by immunoSEQ multiplex PCR, the TCRdb table keeps only in-frame clones and is missing some. This sample yields 160,000 or so clones, of which 85% to 90% are seen a single time; about 6.6% belongs to the top ten. Sequencing was done on a sample of PBMCs or T cells enriched from blood (not recorded which). All receptors derive from a woman between 45 and 60 years old who had recovered from COVID-19. The CDR3 runs from the conserved cysteine through the conserved F or W. D genes are given only for firm matches. Size is stated for part of the rows, as once, few or many counts, or as a class when the clone is expanded.

size: .
J: TRBJ2-1
V: TRBV6-2/TRBV6-3
D: TRBD1
DNA: TGTGCCAGCAGCCCCGTAACAGGGGGCCTCTACAATGAGCAGTTCTTC
CDR3: CASSPVTGGLYNEQFF

size: .
J: TRBJ1-5
V: TRBV2
D: .
DNA: TGTGCCAGCAGTGATGACAGGCTTAGCAATCAGCCCCAGCATTTT
CDR3: CASSDDRLSNQPQHF

size: few
J: TRBJ1-5
V: TRBV6-5
D: .
DNA: TGTGCCAGCAGGGAGAACAGGCGTCATCAGCCCCAGCATTTT
CDR3: CASRENRRHQPQHF

size: .
J: TRBJ2-3
V: TRBV3-1/TRBV3-2
D: .
DNA: TGTGCCAGCAGCCAAGGTCCAGGGCCCACAGATACGCAGTATTTT
CDR3: CASSQGPGPTDTQYF

size: .
J: TRBJ2-7
V: TRBV6-5
D: TRBD2
DNA: TGTGCCAGCAGTAGAGCGGGGGGCTACGAGCAGTACTTC
CDR3: CASSRAGGYEQYF

size: .
J: TRBJ1-5
V: TRBV7-2
D: TRBD1
DNA: TGTGCCAGCAGCTCGGACAGGGGGAATCAGCCCCAGCATTTT
CDR3: CASSSDRGNQPQHF

size: .
J: TRBJ2-3
V: TRBV9
D: .
DNA: TGTGCCAGCAGCCCGCGATCGTATGTCACAGATACGCAGTATTTT
CDR3: CASSPRSYVTDTQYF

size: .
J: TRBJ2-5
V: TRBV7-2
D: .
DNA: TGTGCCAGCAGCTTAGACAGGCTTCATGAGACCCAGTACTTC
CDR3: CASSLDRLHETQYF

size: few
J: TRBJ2-2
V: TRBV24-1
D: TRBD2
DNA: TGTGCCACGGGGAGCGGGGGATACACCGGGGAGCTGTTTTTT
CDR3: CATGSGGYTGELFF

size: .
J: TRBJ2-7
V: TRBV3-1/TRBV3-2
D: TRBD1
DNA: TGTGCCAGCAGCCAAGTGAGCCGGGACAGGGGGGTTGGTGAGCAGTACTTC
CDR3: CASSQVSRDRGVGEQYF

size: .
J: TRBJ2-2
V: TRBV7-8
D: .
DNA: TGTGCCAGCAGCCCCGTCGGGCTAGCCCCGAAAGGCCCGTCGCTTGTTACCGGTGGGGAGCTGTTTTTT
CDR3: CASSPVGLAPKGPSLVTGGELFF

size: .
J: TRBJ2-7
V: TRBV11-2
D: .
DNA: TGTGCCAGCAGCTTAGGAGCAGGGTACAACGAGCAGTACTTC
CDR3: CASSLGAGYNEQYF

size: .
J: TRBJ2-7
V: TRBV11-1
D: .
DNA: TGTGCCAGCAGCACGACAGGCTACGAGCAGTACTTC
CDR3: CASSTTGYEQYF

size: .
J: TRBJ2-5
V: TRBV5-4
D: .
DNA: TGTGCCAGCAGCTGGACGAGGGCAGAGACCCAGTACTTC
CDR3: CASSWTRAETQYF